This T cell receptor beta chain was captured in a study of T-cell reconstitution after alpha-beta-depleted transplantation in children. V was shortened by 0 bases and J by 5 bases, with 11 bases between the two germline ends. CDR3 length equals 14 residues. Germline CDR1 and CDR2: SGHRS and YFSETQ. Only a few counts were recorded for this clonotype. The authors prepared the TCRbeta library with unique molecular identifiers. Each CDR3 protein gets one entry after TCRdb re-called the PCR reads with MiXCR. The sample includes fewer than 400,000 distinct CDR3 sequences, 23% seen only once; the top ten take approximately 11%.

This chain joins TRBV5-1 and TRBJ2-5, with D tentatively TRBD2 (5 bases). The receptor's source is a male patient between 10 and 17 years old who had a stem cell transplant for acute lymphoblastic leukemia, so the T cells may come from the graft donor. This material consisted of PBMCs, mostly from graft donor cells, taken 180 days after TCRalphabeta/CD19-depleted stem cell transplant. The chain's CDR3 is CASSLVRQRETQYF. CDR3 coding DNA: TGCGCCAGCAGCTTGGTCCGTCAGCGGGAGACCCAGTACTTC.